This T cell receptor beta chain was recovered during a study of blood T cells in healthy people across ages. Study-wide results and caveats: Across the age range, TCR beta diversity per million T cells fell in a roughly linear way.

Germline CDR1 is SGHRS and CDR2 is YFSETQ. The ends were cut back, 2 bases at V and 8 bases at J, with 23 bases in the middle. CDR3 length equals 17 residues. This clonotype was found many times. Its cognate antigen is unknown. Primed by a sample-barcoded 5' primer and a J-beta primer mix, a second PCR proceeded for roughly 6 to 12 cycles. TCRdb reanalysed the 5' RACE reads using MiXCR and keeps one entry per CDR3 protein. Of hundreds of thousands of distinct CDR3 sequences listed, roughly 41% are singletons. The sample taken for sequencing was blood. This rearrangement joins TRBV5-1 to TRBJ2-1; no clear D gene. This TCR was recovered from a woman aged 55-75 years in good health. CDR3 in DNA: TGCGCCAGCAGCTTATCTTTCGGGCTTAACCTTTGGGATGAGCAGTTCTTC. It codes for CASSLSFGLNLWDEQFF.